Listed below are T cell receptor beta chains from one sample, sequenced in a study of CD8+ T cells in alopecia areata. Produced via immunoSEQ multiplex PCR; TCRdb's table is partial and in-frame only. The repertoire has about 64,000 clones, roughly 47% of them found once; the top ten carry just over 50%. The material sequenced was NKG2D-low CD8+ T cells sorted from blood. The receptors stem from a human donor with alopecia areata. The CDR3 runs from the conserved cysteine through the conserved F or W. Each record gives: V gene, D gene, J gene, clone size, CDR3 length, CDR3 DNA, CDR3 protein. The D gene is left open where the match is weak. Size values are once, few and many counts, or a class for expanded clones, and some rows have none.

v_call: TRBV7-9; d_call: -; j_call: TRBJ2-7; clone_size: -; cdr3_length: 15; cdr3_nt: TGTGCCAGCAGCCGCCCCGGGCTGCGGGTCTACGAGCAGTACTTC; cdr3_aa: CASSRPGLRVYEQYF
v_call: TRBV27; d_call: TRBD1; j_call: TRBJ1-2; clone_size: -; cdr3_length: 14; cdr3_nt: TGTGCCAGCAGTTTAAACAGGGGAACCTATGGCTACACCTTC; cdr3_aa: CASSLNRGTYGYTF
v_call: TRBV14; d_call: TRBD2; j_call: TRBJ2-2; clone_size: few; cdr3_length: 16; cdr3_nt: TGTGCCAGCAGCCAAAGGACTAGCGGGAACACCGGGGAGCTGTTTTTT; cdr3_aa: CASSQRTSGNTGELFF
v_call: TRBV19; d_call: -; j_call: TRBJ2-1; clone_size: few; cdr3_length: 13; cdr3_nt: TGTGCCAGTAGTACAGGGATCTACAATGAGCAGTTCTTC; cdr3_aa: CASSTGIYNEQFF
v_call: TRBV27; d_call: -; j_call: TRBJ2-2; clone_size: -; cdr3_length: 14; cdr3_nt: TGTGCCAGCAGTTTACCGTCGAACACCGGGGAGCTGTTTTTT; cdr3_aa: CASSLPSNTGELFF
v_call: TRBV5-6; d_call: -; j_call: TRBJ2-3; clone_size: -; cdr3_length: 16; cdr3_nt: TGTGCCAGCAGCCTGGAGTGGGGTGGGAGCACAGATACGCAGTATTTT; cdr3_aa: CASSLEWGGSTDTQYF
v_call: TRBV4-3; d_call: -; j_call: TRBJ1-1; clone_size: few; cdr3_length: 15; cdr3_nt: TGCGCCAGCAGCCAAGATGGGCAGGGGAACACTGAAGCTTTCTTT; cdr3_aa: CASSQDGQGNTEAFF
v_call: TRBV4-3; d_call: TRBD2; j_call: TRBJ2-7; clone_size: -; cdr3_length: 15; cdr3_nt: TGCGCCAGCAGCCAGGGACTAGCGGGGTCGAACGAGCAGTACTTC; cdr3_aa: CASSQGLAGSNEQYF
v_call: TRBV9; d_call: TRBD1; j_call: TRBJ2-5; clone_size: once; cdr3_length: 18; cdr3_nt: TGTGCCAGCAGCGGAGTCTACGAAGGGACAGGGGGACCTGAGACCCAGTACTTC; cdr3_aa: CASSGVYEGTGGPETQYF
v_call: TRBV4-3; d_call: TRBD1; j_call: TRBJ2-7; clone_size: -; cdr3_length: 14; cdr3_nt: TGCGCCAGCAGCCCTGGGACAGGGAGCTACGAGCAGTACTTC; cdr3_aa: CASSPGTGSYEQYF
v_call: TRBV7-9; d_call: -; j_call: TRBJ2-7; clone_size: -; cdr3_length: 12; cdr3_nt: TGTGCCAGCAGCCCCGAGACCTACGAGCAGTACTTC; cdr3_aa: CASSPETYEQYF
v_call: TRBV29-1; d_call: -; j_call: TRBJ2-4; clone_size: few; cdr3_length: 15; cdr3_nt: TGCAGCGTTGAATTGGCGATGGAGGCCAAAAACATTCAGTACTTC; cdr3_aa: CSVELAMEAKNIQYF
v_call: TRBV29-1; d_call: -; j_call: TRBJ1-2; clone_size: -; cdr3_length: 11; cdr3_nt: TGCAGCGTGGAGGTCAGGGTAGGCTACACCTTC; cdr3_aa: CSVEVRVGYTF
v_call: TRBV5-6; d_call: -; j_call: TRBJ2-7; clone_size: -; cdr3_length: 12; cdr3_nt: TGTGCCGAATCCCAGCACCGCGACGAGCAGTACTTC; cdr3_aa: CAESQHRDEQYF
v_call: TRBV27; d_call: -; j_call: TRBJ1-1; clone_size: -; cdr3_length: 14; cdr3_nt: TGTGCCAGCACCCAAGGGGAGTCGAACACTGAAGCTTTCTTT; cdr3_aa: CASTQGESNTEAFF
v_call: TRBV5-1; d_call: TRBD1; j_call: TRBJ2-7; clone_size: few; cdr3_length: 13; cdr3_nt: TGCGCCAGCAGCTTGGGACAGGGCGACGAGCAGTACTTC; cdr3_aa: CASSLGQGDEQYF
v_call: TRBV7-9; d_call: -; j_call: TRBJ2-7; clone_size: -; cdr3_length: 14; cdr3_nt: TGTGCCAGCAGCCCCGCTAGGGATACCTACGAGCAGTACTTC; cdr3_aa: CASSPARDTYEQYF
v_call: TRBV6-4; d_call: -; j_call: TRBJ2-2; clone_size: -; cdr3_length: 13; cdr3_nt: TGTGCCAGCAGTGAAGGGGACACCGGGGAGCTGTTTTTT; cdr3_aa: CASSEGDTGELFF
v_call: TRBV27; d_call: TRBD2; j_call: TRBJ2-1; clone_size: -; cdr3_length: 13; cdr3_nt: TGTGCCAGCAGTTTTAGCGGGGGGAATGAGCAGTTCTTC; cdr3_aa: CASSFSGGNEQFF
v_call: TRBV9; d_call: TRBD2; j_call: TRBJ2-7; clone_size: -; cdr3_length: 15; cdr3_nt: TGTGCCAGCAGCCCTTGGGGACTAGCGGACTACGAGCAGTACTTC; cdr3_aa: CASSPWGLADYEQYF
v_call: TRBV29-1; d_call: -; j_call: TRBJ1-2; clone_size: -; cdr3_length: 12; cdr3_nt: TGCAGCGTTGAAGATCGGGGTTATGGCTACACCTTC; cdr3_aa: CSVEDRGYGYTF
v_call: TRBV5-1; d_call: -; j_call: TRBJ2-3; clone_size: -; cdr3_length: 14; cdr3_nt: TGCGCCAGCAGCTATGGGGCACTCACAGATACGCAGTATTTT; cdr3_aa: CASSYGALTDTQYF
v_call: TRBV29-1; d_call: -; j_call: TRBJ1-2; clone_size: -; cdr3_length: 15; cdr3_nt: TGCAGCGTTGAAGACCCTCAGGGACTCACCTATGGCTACACCTTC; cdr3_aa: CSVEDPQGLTYGYTF
v_call: TRBV11-3; d_call: -; j_call: TRBJ2-1; clone_size: -; cdr3_length: 11; cdr3_nt: TGTGCCAGCAGCTTGGGGGCTGAGCAGTTCTTC; cdr3_aa: CASSLGAEQFF
v_call: TRBV15; d_call: -; j_call: TRBJ2-7; clone_size: few; cdr3_length: 16; cdr3_nt: TGTGCCACCAGTCCGATACCCGAGGCAGGGGCCTACGAGCAGTACTTC; cdr3_aa: CATSPIPEAGAYEQYF
v_call: TRBV7-8; d_call: -; j_call: TRBJ1-1; clone_size: few; cdr3_length: 10; cdr3_nt: TGTGCCAGCGGGGGGGAGGAGGCTTTCTTT; cdr3_aa: CASGGEEAFF
v_call: TRBV27; d_call: TRBD2; j_call: TRBJ2-3; clone_size: -; cdr3_length: 17; cdr3_nt: TGTGCCAGCAGTTCTCTACGACTAGCGGGAGCAGAGGATACGCAGTATTTT; cdr3_aa: CASSSLRLAGAEDTQYF
v_call: TRBV7-9; d_call: -; j_call: TRBJ2-7; clone_size: -; cdr3_length: 12; cdr3_nt: TGTGCCAGCAGCGCCTTACTCTACGAGCAGTACTTC; cdr3_aa: CASSALLYEQYF
v_call: TRBV13; d_call: -; j_call: TRBJ2-7; clone_size: few; cdr3_length: 15; cdr3_nt: TGTGCCAGCAGCTTAGGCCTCTTTGCGGTTGCCGAGCAGTACTTC; cdr3_aa: CASSLGLFAVAEQYF
v_call: TRBV27; d_call: TRBD2; j_call: TRBJ2-3; clone_size: -; cdr3_length: 19; cdr3_nt: TGTGCCAGCAGTGCCCCCGGGACTAGCGGGAACGCTGGCACAGATACGCAGTATTTT; cdr3_aa: CASSAPGTSGNAGTDTQYF
v_call: TRBV19; d_call: -; j_call: TRBJ2-1; clone_size: few; cdr3_length: 12; cdr3_nt: TGTGCCAGTAGTGCGGTTAGGAATGAGCAGTTCTTC; cdr3_aa: CASSAVRNEQFF
v_call: TRBV25-1; d_call: TRBD1; j_call: TRBJ2-7; clone_size: -; cdr3_length: 16; cdr3_nt: TGTGCCAGCAGTGATAGGACCCGGACAGGGGGTTACGAGCAGTACTTC; cdr3_aa: CASSDRTRTGGYEQYF
v_call: TRBV29-1; d_call: TRBD2; j_call: TRBJ2-1; clone_size: few; cdr3_length: 14; cdr3_nt: TGCAGCGTCCAGGGACTAGCCTCCTACAATGAGCAGTTCTTC; cdr3_aa: CSVQGLASYNEQFF
v_call: TRBV27; d_call: TRBD2; j_call: TRBJ2-7; clone_size: -; cdr3_length: 14; cdr3_nt: TGTGCCAGCAGAATAGCGGGAGCGACCTACGAGCAGTACTTC; cdr3_aa: CASRIAGATYEQYF
v_call: TRBV30; d_call: -; j_call: TRBJ1-1; clone_size: -; cdr3_length: 12; cdr3_nt: TGTGCCTGGACAGGGCCTGGGGCTGAAGCTTTCTTT; cdr3_aa: CAWTGPGAEAFF
v_call: TRBV7-9; d_call: -; j_call: TRBJ1-4; clone_size: few; cdr3_length: 13; cdr3_nt: TGTGCCAGCATCCGCGACGGGGGTGAAAAACTGTTTTTT; cdr3_aa: CASIRDGGEKLFF
v_call: TRBV10-3; d_call: -; j_call: TRBJ2-1; clone_size: -; cdr3_length: 15; cdr3_nt: TGTGCCATCAGCGACATAGGCGGGGAAGGAAATGAGCAGTTCTTC; cdr3_aa: CAISDIGGEGNEQFF
v_call: TRBV7-9; d_call: -; j_call: TRBJ2-1; clone_size: few; cdr3_length: 11; cdr3_nt: TGTGCCAGCAGCCCACTAGTAAGGCAGTTCTTC; cdr3_aa: CASSPLVRQFF
v_call: TRBV5-1; d_call: -; j_call: TRBJ2-5; clone_size: once; cdr3_length: 19; cdr3_nt: TGCGCCAGCAGCTTATTGGCTGAGCGAGCTGGGGGACCAGGGGAGACCCAGTACTTC; cdr3_aa: CASSLLAERAGGPGETQYF
v_call: TRBV6-4; d_call: -; j_call: TRBJ2-1; clone_size: few; cdr3_length: 13; cdr3_nt: TGTGCCAGCAGTGAATCAGGCCACAATGAGCAGTTCTTC; cdr3_aa: CASSESGHNEQFF
v_call: TRBV6-5; d_call: -; j_call: TRBJ2-7; clone_size: -; cdr3_length: 16; cdr3_nt: TGTGCCAGCAGTTACCGGGACTCCTCAGGCCCCTACGAGCAGTACTTC; cdr3_aa: CASSYRDSSGPYEQYF
v_call: TRBV29-1; d_call: -; j_call: TRBJ2-1; clone_size: -; cdr3_length: 12; cdr3_nt: TGCAGCCTCCCGGGACCGGGAAATGAGCAGTTCTTC; cdr3_aa: CSLPGPGNEQFF
v_call: TRBV29-1; d_call: TRBD2; j_call: TRBJ2-1; clone_size: few; cdr3_length: 14; cdr3_nt: TGCAGCTCCGTAGCGGGGGGGACGGACAATGAGCAGTTCTTC; cdr3_aa: CSSVAGGTDNEQFF
v_call: TRBV27; d_call: -; j_call: TRBJ2-7; clone_size: -; cdr3_length: 12; cdr3_nt: TGTGCCAGCAAAATTTGGGGGTCCGAGCAGTACTTC; cdr3_aa: CASKIWGSEQYF
v_call: TRBV30; d_call: -; j_call: TRBJ1-2; clone_size: few; cdr3_length: 16; cdr3_nt: TGTGCCTGGAGTGCCCTACACTCCGGGAACGAGTATGGCTACACCTTC; cdr3_aa: CAWSALHSGNEYGYTF
v_call: TRBV5-1; d_call: TRBD1; j_call: TRBJ2-1; clone_size: few; cdr3_length: 15; cdr3_nt: TGCGCCAGCTCCCCCGGGACAGGGATAAGCGATGAGCAGTTCTTC; cdr3_aa: CASSPGTGISDEQFF
v_call: TRBV7-9; d_call: TRBD1; j_call: TRBJ1-1; clone_size: -; cdr3_length: 15; cdr3_nt: TGTGCCAGCAGCGACTCCGGGACAGGGGGCCTTGAAGCTTTCTTT; cdr3_aa: CASSDSGTGGLEAFF
v_call: TRBV4-3; d_call: TRBD1; j_call: TRBJ2-3; clone_size: -; cdr3_length: 18; cdr3_nt: TGCGCCAGCAGCCAAGGGTACTTCCCAGGGGGAGGCACAGATACGCAGTATTTT; cdr3_aa: CASSQGYFPGGGTDTQYF
v_call: TRBV19; d_call: -; j_call: TRBJ2-7; clone_size: -; cdr3_length: 12; cdr3_nt: TGTGCCAGTAGTATCCGGGGGCAGGAGCAGTACTTC; cdr3_aa: CASSIRGQEQYF
v_call: TRBV7-9; d_call: TRBD1; j_call: TRBJ1-1; clone_size: -; cdr3_length: 17; cdr3_nt: TGTGCCAGCAGTCATCCGGGACAGGGTACCCCTTACACTGAAGCTTTCTTT; cdr3_aa: CASSHPGQGTPYTEAFF
v_call: TRBV2; d_call: -; j_call: TRBJ2-2; clone_size: -; cdr3_length: 12; cdr3_nt: TGTGTGTGGACGGGGCGGGCCGGGGAGCTGTTTTTT; cdr3_aa: CVWTGRAGELFF
v_call: TRBV4-2; d_call: TRBD1; j_call: TRBJ1-1; clone_size: -; cdr3_length: 16; cdr3_nt: TGTGCCAGCAGCCAAGATTCAGGGGGCACGTACACTGAAGCTTTCTTT; cdr3_aa: CASSQDSGGTYTEAFF
v_call: TRBV29-1; d_call: TRBD2; j_call: TRBJ2-1; clone_size: few; cdr3_length: 14; cdr3_nt: TGCAGCGTTGAACTAGCGGGACCTTACAATGAGCAGTTCTTC; cdr3_aa: CSVELAGPYNEQFF